This entry lists 20 T cell receptor beta chains sequenced from one sample in a study of CD8+CD57+ T cells in acquired aplastic anemia. By flow cytometry, patients selected for sequencing had shown an expansion of CD8+CD57+ cells. Template material for TCR beta VDJ and CDR3 profiling consisted of genomic DNA. Using its own MiXCR run on the reads, TCRdb lists one record per CDR3 protein. The sample carries roughly 150,000 distinct CDR3 sequences, 40% to 55% recorded once. The sequenced sample consisted of sorted CD4+, CD8+, or CD8+CD57+ T cells (not recorded which) from PBMCs. The receptors were sampled from a human donor with aplastic anemia.

The chain has TRBV19 and TRBJ2-5, with TRBD1 matching over 9 bases. Unmatched junction bases numbered 13, after V lost 6 bases and J lost 5 bases. Germline CDR1 LNHDA, CDR2 SQIVND (reference sequence). The CDR3 is 16 amino acids. The CDR3 is CASRARGQGKRETQYF. DNA of the CDR3: TGTGCCAGTAGAGCTCGGGGACAGGGAAAAAGGGAGACCCAGTACTTC.

The rearrangement joins TRBV19 to TRBJ1-1, with 9 positions matching TRBD1. CDR3 length: 15 residues. Germline CDR1 is LNHDA and CDR2 is SQIVND (reference sequence). V lost 4 bases to trimming and J lost 2 bases; unmatched junction nucleotides: 5. As DNA, the CDR3 is TGTGCCAGTAGTAGACCGGGACAGGGCAACACTGAAGCTTTCTTT. Translated, it gives CASSRPGQGNTEAFF.

With regard to this clonotype: This could be a read error, since a much larger clone is one nucleotide away. The gene calls are TRBV5-6 and TRBJ1-4; TRBD1 aligns across 7 bases. The CDR3 extends over 13 amino acids. Germline-derived CDR1 and CDR2 are SGHDT and YYEEEE. Germline trimming cut 4 bases from V and 8 bases from J; bases unmatched to any gene: 5. DNA of the CDR3: TGTGCCAGCAGCAGGGGGCGCCGGGAAAAACTGTTTTTT. This codes for CASSRGRREKLFF.

Regarding this clonotype: This may come from a read error, since a much larger clone is one base off. The CDR3 end shows no conserved phenylalanine or tryptophan, and so a read error is likely. The chain combines TRBV4-3 with TRBJ1-5; TRBD1 aligns across 9 bases. Germline V gene lookup returns CDR1 LGHNA and CDR2 YSLEER. The V segment lost 0 bases and the J segment 6 bases; nucleotides outside the gene matches: 3. There are 15 residues in the CDR3. CDR3 protein: CASSQERQGGQPQHL. As DNA, the CDR3 is TGCGCCAGCAGCCAAGAACGACAGGGGGGTCAGCCCCAGCATCTT.

This clonotype occurred a few times. J is TRBJ1-2 and V is TRBV19, with 7 bases fitting TRBD1. V trimming: 7 bases; J trimming: 4 bases; junction bases outside the gene matches: 6. The CDR3 consists of 13 residues. Germline CDR1 reads LNHDA; CDR2 reads SQIVND (reference sequence). In DNA, the CDR3 is TGTGCCAGTACTCCACAGGGGTTCTATGGCTACACCTTC. This gives the protein CASTPQGFYGYTF.

Comments on this clonotype: The junction shows a germline mismatch at one end, possibly a read error. The rearrangement uses TRBV20-1 and TRBJ2-7; 10 nucleotides agree with TRBD2. This CDR3 spans 14 amino acids. The germline CDR1 and CDR2 sequences are DFQATT and SNEGSKA (reference sequence). Here the CDR3 DNA reads TGCAATGCAACTCCTAGCGGGGGAGCCTACGAGCAGTGCTTC. Translating it yields CNATPSGGAYEQCF.

The table lists this clonotype with many counts. The J gene is TRBJ1-1, the V gene TRBV19, with D possibly TRBD1 on 6 matching bases. CDR1 and CDR2 (germline): LNHDA, SQIVND (reference sequence). There are 15 residues in the CDR3. Trimming took 3 bases from V and 4 from J, leaving 15 bases between them. Here the CDR3 DNA reads TGTGCCAGTAGTATTGGGGACCTCAGGGGCACTGAAGCTTTCTTT. This translates into CASSIGDLRGTEAFF.

This clonotype was observed a few times. The chain links TRBV29-1 to TRBJ1-4; D not certain. V was trimmed by 0 bases and J by 6 bases, leaving 5 bases between them. Germline V gives CDR1 SQVTM, CDR2 ANQGSEA. The CDR3 sequence is 12 residues long. CDR3 bases: TGCAGCGTTGAAGATCGGGATGAAAAACTGTTTTTT. Its protein is CSVEDRDEKLFF.

With respect to this clonotype: A single base separates this from a much larger clone, so it may be a read error. The J gene is TRBJ2-3, the V gene TRBV20-1; TRBD2 might be the D (7 bases). V gave up 5 bases and J gave up 1 base, with 19 bases separating them. Germline V gene data show CDR1 as DFQATT and CDR2 as SNEGSKA (reference sequence). The CDR3 sequence is 16 residues long. The CDR3 loop reads CSAHHYAGAGTDTQYF. CDR3 nucleotide sequence: TGCAGTGCTCACCACTACGCGGGGGCTGGCACAGATACGCAGTATTTT.

This sequence joins TRBV11-1 and TRBJ2-3, with D tentatively TRBD1 or TRBD2 (7 bases each). V was trimmed by 3 bases and J by 2 bases, leaving 18 bases between them. This CDR3 is 17 amino acids long. The V gene's germline CDR1 is SGHAT and CDR2 FQDESV (reference sequence). CDR3 nucleotide sequence: TGTGCCAGCAGCTTCCCATCAGGGGGGGTTACCACAGATACGCAGTATTTT. Its protein is CASSFPSGGVTTDTQYF.

The gene calls are TRBV5-1 and TRBJ1-6, with TRBD1 as a possible D gene (5 bases). Germline CDR1 SGHRS, CDR2 YFSETQ. V dropped 0 bases and J dropped 9 bases, with 7 bases sitting between them. This CDR3 spans 13 amino acids. In DNA form, the CDR3 reads TGCGCCAGCAGCTTGGAGAGGGGTTCACCCCTCCACTTT. Its translation: CASSLERGSPLHF.

The V and J genes are TRBV4-2 and TRBJ2-7, with 7 bases that match TRBD2. Germline V lookup: CDR1 LGHNA, CDR2 YNFKEQ. The CDR3 has 12 amino acids. Trimming at V came to 5 bases and at J to 7 bases, leaving 5 bases not matched to a gene. CDR3 DNA sequence: TGTGCCAGCAGCGGACCGGGGGGTGAGCAGTACTTC. Translated, it gives CASSGPGGEQYF.

The chain links TRBV7-3 to TRBJ2-7; D tentatively fits TRBD1 or TRBD2 (5 bases each). Germline assignment: CDR1 SGHTA and CDR2 FQGTGA. The CDR3 runs 14 residues. V lost 7 bases and J 0 bases, leaving 13 bases between the germline ends. The CDR3 DNA follows: TGTGCCAGCACCCCGGGACCTCTCTCCTACGAGCAGTACTTC. Amino acid sequence: CASTPGPLSYEQYF.

Concerning this clonotype: The final CDR3 position lacks the conserved phenylalanine or tryptophan, pointing to a likely read error. V usage is TRBV7-6 and J usage is TRBJ2-7; D gene uncertain. V was shortened by 3 bases and J by 6 bases, with 15 bases between the two germline ends. Germline-derived CDR1 and CDR2 are SGHVS and FNYEAQ. This CDR3 spans 14 amino acids. Here the CDR3 DNA reads TGTGCCAGCAGCTTGGCGGCTGGTTCCCCCGAGCAGTACTCC. Its translation is CASSLAAGSPEQYS.

This clonotype was picked up many times. The genes are TRBV5-1 and TRBJ1-6; D is perhaps TRBD1 (6 bases). The CDR3 extends over 14 amino acids. With 7 bases removed from V and 7 bases from J, the gap between germline ends came to 15 bases. Looked up from germline, CDR1 is SGHRS and CDR2 is YFSETQ. The CDR3 loop is CASGAGTTNSPLHF. CDR3 DNA sequence: TGCGCCAGCGGGGCGGGGACAACGAATTCACCCCTCCACTTT.

The chain combines TRBV25-1 with TRBJ2-7, with TRBD1 matching 12 bases. The V and J ends lost 3 bases and 4 bases, in that order; junction bases with no gene match: 4. The germline V gene has CDR1 MGHDK and CDR2 SYGVNS. This CDR3 has 15 amino acids. The DNA for the CDR3 is TGTGCCAGCAGTGATCCGGGACAGGGGGCTTACGAGCAGTACTTC. Amino acid sequence: CASSDPGQGAYEQYF.

The chain employs TRBV29-1 and TRBJ1-1; the D is unclear. The V end was cut by 3 bases, the J end by 1 base, with 9 bases between. The CDR3 has 13 residues. CDR1 and CDR2 (germline): SQVTM, ANQGSEA. The CDR3 sequence is CSVESGRNTEAFF. The CDR3 DNA sequence: TGCAGCGTTGAGTCAGGCCGGAACACTGAAGCTTTCTTT.

On this clonotype itself: Its ends do not fully match the called genes, so a read error is possible. V is TRBV5-1 and J is TRBJ2-7; 9 nucleotides line up with TRBD1. Germline CDR1 is SGHRS and CDR2 is YFSETQ. This CDR3 has 15 amino acids. The CDR3 here is CASSLGGQGFYGQYF. The CDR3, as DNA: TGCGCCAGCAGCTTGGGGGGACAGGGATTCTACGGGCAGTACTTC.

The chain joins TRBV30 to TRBJ1-1, with D maybe TRBD1 (5 bases). Per germline, CDR1 GTSNPN and CDR2 SVGIG (reference sequence). The CDR3 runs to 13 residues. The V gene lost 0 bases and the J gene lost 7 bases, with 12 bases spanning the gap. This CDR3 reads CAWSVEQAGEAFF. CDR3 nucleotide sequence: TGTGCCTGGAGTGTAGAACAGGCCGGTGAAGCTTTCTTT.

This clonotype was recorded many times. The chain couples TRBV12-3 or TRBV12-4 to TRBJ1-1; D may be TRBD1 (5 bases). CDR3 length: 15 residues. Trimming stripped 3 bases from V and 1 base from J, with 12 bases between. In DNA form, the CDR3 reads TGTGCCAGCAGTTTCTGGGGAGGGGCGAACACTGAAGCTTTCTTT. Translated, it gives CASSFWGGANTEAFF.